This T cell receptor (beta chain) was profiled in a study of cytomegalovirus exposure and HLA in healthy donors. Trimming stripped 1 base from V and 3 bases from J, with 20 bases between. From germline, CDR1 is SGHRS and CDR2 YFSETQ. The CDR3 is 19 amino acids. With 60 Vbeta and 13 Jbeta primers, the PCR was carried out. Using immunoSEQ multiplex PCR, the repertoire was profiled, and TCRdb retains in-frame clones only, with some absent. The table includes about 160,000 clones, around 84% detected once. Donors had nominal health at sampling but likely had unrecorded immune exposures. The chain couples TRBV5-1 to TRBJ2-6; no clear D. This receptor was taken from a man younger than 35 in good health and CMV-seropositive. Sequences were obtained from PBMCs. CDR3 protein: CASSLQSVRPAFGANVLTF. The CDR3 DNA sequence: TGCGCCAGCAGCTTGCAGAGTGTCAGGCCGGCTTTTGGGGCCAACGTCCTGACTTTC.